This TCR beta chain was sequenced in a study of shared clonotypes between healthy human individuals. The wider study: The plates for each donor numbered three CD4 naive, three CD4 memory, two CD8 naive and one CD8 memory. General study points: Naive CD4 clonotypes overlapped across a few donors at approximately 5%.

Regarding this clone: Its matching antigen is unknown.

Here immunoSEQ multiplex PCR was the method, and the copy in TCRdb shows in-frame clones only, minus some. The repertoire holds about 710,000 clones, with 60% to 75% as singletons. V lost 4 bases, J lost 2 bases, and 3 bases lay in between. Germline V gives CDR1 GTSNPN, CDR2 SVGIG (reference sequence). There are 12 residues in the CDR3. The sequence derives from a woman aged 25-40 years in good health. The chain is built from TRBV30 and TRBJ2-6; the D is unclear. Sequencing used memory CD4+ T cells sorted from blood. Subset described: CD45RA-negative fraction. Here the CDR3 DNA reads TGTGCCTGGAACGCTGGGGCCAACGTCCTGACTTTC. Translated: CAWNAGANVLTF.